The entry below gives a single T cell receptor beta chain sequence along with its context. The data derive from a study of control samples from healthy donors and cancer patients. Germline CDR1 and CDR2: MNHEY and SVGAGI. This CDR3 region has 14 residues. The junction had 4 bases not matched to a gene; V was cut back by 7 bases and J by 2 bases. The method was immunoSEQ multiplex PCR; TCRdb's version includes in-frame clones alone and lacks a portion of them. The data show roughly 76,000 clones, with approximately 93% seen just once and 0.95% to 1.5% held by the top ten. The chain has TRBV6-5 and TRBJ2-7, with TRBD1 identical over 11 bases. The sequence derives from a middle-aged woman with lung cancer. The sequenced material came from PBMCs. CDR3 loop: CASTTGQGAYEQYF. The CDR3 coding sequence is TGTGCCAGCACCACGGGACAGGGGGCCTACGAGCAGTACTTC.